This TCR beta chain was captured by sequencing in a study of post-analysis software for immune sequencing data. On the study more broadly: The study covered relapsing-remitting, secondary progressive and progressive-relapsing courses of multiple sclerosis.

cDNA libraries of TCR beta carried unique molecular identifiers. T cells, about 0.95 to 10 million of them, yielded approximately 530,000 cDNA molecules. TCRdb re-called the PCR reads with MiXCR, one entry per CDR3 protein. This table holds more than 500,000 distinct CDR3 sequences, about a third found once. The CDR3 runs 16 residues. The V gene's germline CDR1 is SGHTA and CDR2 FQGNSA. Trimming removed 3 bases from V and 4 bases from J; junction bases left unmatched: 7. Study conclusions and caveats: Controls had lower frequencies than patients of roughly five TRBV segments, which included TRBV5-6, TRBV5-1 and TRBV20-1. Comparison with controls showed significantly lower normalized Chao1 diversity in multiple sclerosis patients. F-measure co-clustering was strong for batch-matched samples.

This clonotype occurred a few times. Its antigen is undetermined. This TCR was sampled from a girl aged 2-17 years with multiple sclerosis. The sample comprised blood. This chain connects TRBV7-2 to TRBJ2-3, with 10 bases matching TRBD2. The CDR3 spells CASSFLAGASADTQYF. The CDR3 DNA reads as TGTGCCAGCAGCTTCCTAGCGGGGGCGAGCGCAGATACGCAGTATTTT.